This entry lists 21 T cell receptor beta chains sequenced from one sample in a study of cytotoxic CD8 clonotypes in ibrutinib-treated CLL. Method: immunoSEQ multiplex PCR; TCRdb's copy keeps in-frame clones and lacks some. In the table there are 150,000 or so clones, 65% to 85% of which are singletons. Sequenced material: PBMCs, taken after 36 months of ibrutinib treatment. The receptors were gathered from a human donor with chronic lymphocytic leukemia.

This chain connects TRBV10-1 to TRBJ2-5; D uncertain. The germline gives CDR1 WNHNN, CDR2 SYGVQD (reference sequence). V dropped 0 bases and J dropped 3 bases, with 8 bases sitting between them. This CDR3 contains 14 residues. The CDR3 reads CASSESGRKETQYF. In nucleotides, the CDR3 is TGCGCCAGCAGTGAGTCTGGGCGGAAAGAGACCCAGTACTTC.

The chain combines TRBV18 with TRBJ1-1; the D gene is possibly TRBD1 (5 bases). The V and J ends lost 2 bases and 2 bases respectively, with 12 bases between them. Germline-derived CDR1 and CDR2 are KGHSH and LQKENI. The CDR3 is 15 amino acids. In DNA, the CDR3 is TGTGCCAGCTCACCAGCAGGGCAGGTAAACACTGAAGCTTTCTTT. It codes for CASSPAGQVNTEAFF.

V is TRBV5-6 and J is TRBJ1-3; D unresolved. The ends were cut back, 10 bases at V and 0 bases at J, with 14 bases in the middle. The CDR3 has 14 residues. CDR1 and CDR2 from the germline V gene are SGHDT and YYEEEE. The DNA of the CDR3 is TGTGCCGTCTCGCGGGGTAGCTCTGGAAACACCATATATTTT. It is translated as CAVSRGSSGNTIYF.

This clone was seen just once. The J gene is TRBJ2-5, the V gene TRBV5-6, with D uncertain. Germline V gives CDR1 SGHDT, CDR2 YYEEEE. V was shortened by 4 bases and J by 2 bases, with 9 bases between the two germline ends. The CDR3 is made up of 13 amino acids. This CDR3 is CASSPRVQETQYF. The CDR3 coding sequence is TGTGCCAGCAGCCCCCGGGTTCAAGAGACCCAGTACTTC. The whole variable domain, remainder taken from reference TRBV5-6 and TRBJ2-5, is DAGVTQSPTHLIKTRGQQVTLRCSPKSGHDTVSWYQQALGQGPQFIFQYYEEEERQRGNFPDRFSGHQFPNYSSELNVNALLLGDSALYLCASSPRVQETQYFGPGTRLLVL.

The rearrangement joins TRBV7-9 to TRBJ2-3; 7 bases fit TRBD1. The CDR3 consists of 16 residues. Trimming took 4 bases from V and 4 from J; bases not matched to a gene: 11. Germline values: CDR1 SEHNR, CDR2 FQNEAQ (reference sequence). CDR3 amino acids: CASSSLGQKMPDTQYF. CDR3 coding DNA: TGTGCCAGCAGCTCCCTGGGACAGAAAATGCCAGATACGCAGTATTTT.

As regards this clone: Other DNA sequences in the sample encode the same CDR3. CDR3 nucleotide sequence: TGTGCCAGCTCACCGGGACAGGGGACCTACGAGCAGTACTTC. This sequence encodes CASSPGQGTYEQYF. This chain joins TRBV18 and TRBJ2-7; the match to TRBD1 covers 10 bases. Germline CDR1 is KGHSH and CDR2 is LQKENI. The V and J ends lost 3 bases and 2 bases, in that order; junction bases with no gene match: 1. The CDR3 sequence is 14 residues long.

The chain couples TRBV5-4 to TRBJ1-2; 7 bases line up with TRBD1. Germline V CDR1 and CDR2: SGHNT, YYREEE (reference sequence). This CDR3 is built from 14 residues. Germline trimming cut 4 bases from V and 4 bases from J; bases unmatched to any gene: 7. CDR3 amino acids: CASSEQGMVYGYTF. In DNA, the CDR3 is TGTGCCAGCAGCGAACAGGGGATGGTCTATGGCTACACCTTC.

This clone has more than one count but fewer than ten. The germline gene is not matched at one end of the junction; a read error may be the cause. This sequence joins TRBV7-3 and TRBJ2-1; 8 bases map to TRBD2. The CDR3 extends over 15 amino acids. Germline V gene lookup returns CDR1 SGHTA and CDR2 FQGTGA. The CDR3 nucleotides read TGTGCCAGCAGCCCGAGCGGGAGTTCGTACAGTGAGCAGTTCTTC. As protein: CASSPSGSSYSEQFF.

V gene TRBV7-3 combines with J gene TRBJ1-1; D is possibly TRBD1 (6 bases). Germline loops: CDR1 SGHTA, CDR2 FQGTGA. Trimming removed 5 bases from V and 9 bases from J, with 16 bases in between. CDR3 length equals 13 residues. The CDR3 DNA reads TGTGCCAGCAGCGCCTCAGGGGCAGGGAAAGCTTTCTTT. Translated: CASSASGAGKAFF. The full variable domain, in which reference TRBV7-3 and TRBJ1-1 provide the parts outside the CDR3, is GAGVSQTPSNKVTEKGKYVELRCDPISGHTALYWYRQSLGQGPEFLIYFQGTGAADDSGLPNDRFFAVRPEGSVSTLKIQRTERGDSAVYLCASSASGAGKAFFGQGTRLTVV.

The chain links TRBV2 to TRBJ1-1, with D perhaps matching TRBD1 (5 bases). This CDR3 region has 12 residues. From germline, CDR1 is SNHLY and CDR2 FYNNEI. The V end lost 7 bases, the J end lost 5 bases, and 11 bases lay between the germline ends. CDR3 region: CASISKGTEAFF. CDR3 coding DNA: TGTGCCAGCATCTCCAAGGGGACTGAAGCTTTCTTT.

V is TRBV9 and J is TRBJ2-2, with 12 bases lining up with TRBD1. Germline CDR1 is SGDLS and CDR2 is YYNGEE. The V gene end was trimmed by 2 bases and the J gene end by 6 bases; junction bases not matched to a gene: 2. The CDR3 sequence is 15 residues long. This CDR3 reads CASSVRDRGPGELFF. The CDR3 nucleotides are TGTGCCAGCAGCGTCAGGGACAGGGGGCCCGGGGAGCTGTTTTTT.

This rearrangement joins TRBV5-1 to TRBJ2-7; TRBD2 matches at 11 bases. The CDR3 is made up of 15 amino acids. The J segment lost 7 bases and the V segment lost 4 bases, leaving 10 bases of the junction unmatched. CDR1 SGHRS and CDR2 YFSETQ come from the germline V gene. The CDR3 coding sequence is TGCGCCAGCAGCATGTTAGCGGGAGGGCCGAGGGAGCAGTACTTC. Residues: CASSMLAGGPREQYF.

This chain links TRBV6-1 with TRBJ1-5; 7 nucleotides align to TRBD1. CDR1 and CDR2 from the germline V gene are MNHNS and SASEGT. The junction had 4 bases not matched to a gene; V was cut back by 8 bases and J by 0 bases. The CDR3 extends over 14 amino acids. The CDR3 DNA reads as TGTGCCAGCGGGGGACAGACTAGCAATCAGCCCCAGCATTTT. Its translation: CASGGQTSNQPQHF.

This rearrangement joins TRBV28 to TRBJ2-2; TRBD2 aligns across 9 bases. The germline gives CDR1 MDHEN, CDR2 SYDVKM. The CDR3 has 16 residues. Germline trimming cut 1 base from V and 6 bases from J; bases unmatched to any gene: 6. CDR3 loop: CASSLSGGGAPGELFF. CDR3 bases: TGTGCCAGCAGTTTATCTGGCGGGGGGGCCCCCGGGGAGCTGTTTTTT.

The V call is TRBV27, the J call TRBJ2-3; 9 nucleotides line up with TRBD1. This CDR3 is 15 amino acids long. Germline V gene lookup returns CDR1 MNHEY and CDR2 SMNVEV (reference sequence). The junction had 3 bases not matched to a gene; V was cut back by 3 bases and J by 2 bases. CDR3 in DNA: TGTGCCAGCAGTTTCGACAGGGGGGCCACAGATACGCAGTATTTT. Amino acid sequence: CASSFDRGATDTQYF.

This chain links TRBV6-4 with TRBJ2-1; 9 bases map to TRBD2. The CDR3 spans 15 residues. Looked up from germline, CDR1 is MRHNA and CDR2 is SNTAGT. J gave up 4 bases and V 2 bases, and 3 bases lay outside the gene matches. CDR3 loop: CASSDRAGGYNEQFF. In DNA form, the CDR3 reads TGTGCCAGCAGTGACAGAGCGGGAGGTTACAATGAGCAGTTCTTC.

V is TRBV27 and J is TRBJ1-5; 9 positions match TRBD1. Germline V lookup: CDR1 MNHEY, CDR2 SMNVEV (reference sequence). CDR3 length: 14 amino acids. The V segment lost 4 bases and the J segment 7 bases; nucleotides outside the gene matches: 5. CDR3 loop: CASSYGTGSQPQHF. In DNA, the CDR3 is TGTGCCAGCAGTTATGGGACAGGGAGCCAGCCCCAGCATTTT.

V and J are TRBV7-9 and TRBJ1-4, with D perhaps matching TRBD1 (6 bases). The V and J ends lost 7 bases and 5 bases respectively, with 17 bases between them. This CDR3 contains 15 residues. Germline CDR1 reads SEHNR; CDR2 reads FQNEAQ (reference sequence). CDR3 in DNA: TGTGCCAGCACCACCACCGGGACACAGAATGAAAAACTGTTTTTT. Its translation: CASTTTGTQNEKLFF.

CDR3 DNA: TGTGCCACCAACCGCGGGGTATCTAGCACAGATACGCAGTATTTT. Its translation is CATNRGVSSTDTQYF. The chain combines TRBV2 with TRBJ2-3, with a tentative D call TRBD2 (6 bases). CDR3 length: 15 residues. CDR1 is SNHLY, CDR2 FYNNEI, per germline. Trimming stripped 10 bases from V and 0 bases from J, with 17 bases between.

The chain joins TRBV5-6 to TRBJ2-1; 7 positions match TRBD1. The V gene's germline CDR1 is SGHDT and CDR2 YYEEEE. This CDR3 spans 14 amino acids. With 4 bases clipped from V and 6 bases from J, the junction kept 7 bases outside the gene matches. In DNA, the CDR3 is TGTGCCAGCAGCAGCACCGACAGGGTCAATGAGCAGTTCTTC. Translating it yields CASSSTDRVNEQFF. The full variable domain, rest sourced from reference TRBV5-6 and TRBJ2-1, is DAGVTQSPTHLIKTRGQQVTLRCSPKSGHDTVSWYQQALGQGPQFIFQYYEEEERQRGNFPDRFSGHQFPNYSSELNVNALLLGDSALYLCASSSTDRVNEQFFGPGTRLTVL.

The chain recombines TRBV2 with TRBJ1-6; D uncertain. The V gene's germline CDR1 is SNHLY and CDR2 FYNNEI. This CDR3 is 16 amino acids long. V was cut by 6 bases and J by 0 bases, with 12 bases left in between. CDR3 protein: CASRRSRSSYNSPLHF. In DNA form, the CDR3 reads TGTGCCAGCAGACGTTCGAGGAGCTCCTATAATTCACCCCTCCACTTT.